Shown below are 26 T cell receptor delta chains from a single sample sequenced in a study of gamma-delta T cells after stem cell transplantation. TCRdb reprocessed the RT-PCR reads through CATT. Seen here are 1,500 to 2,000 delta-chain clones, over 5.5% observed once, and the top ten hold about 57%. The sequenced material came from gamma-delta T cells. These TCRs come from a human donor. It is not recorded whose cells these are; they may come from a transplant donor.

This clone was found a few times. This sequence is one base from a far larger clone and is likely a read error. In the same sample, other DNA sequences code for this CDR3. V is TRDV1 and J is TRDJ1; D may be TRDD3 (5 bases). CDR1 and CDR2 (germline): TSWWSYY, QGS. Trimming pared 4 bases from V and 0 bases from J, leaving 27 bases between. The CDR3 extends over 20 amino acids. The CDR3 sequence: CALGGVPNSVLGEDTDKLIF. The CDR3 region has the DNA TGTGCTCTTGGGGGAGTTCCCAACTCGGTACTAGGGGAAGACACCGATAAACTCATCTTT.

A remark on this clone: This probably arose from a read error, given a far larger clone one base away. This same CDR3 is encoded by further DNA sequences in the sample. The rearrangement uses TRDV2 and TRDJ1, with 8 bases aligning to TRDD3. Germline CDR1 reads GEAIGNYY; CDR2 reads EKD. The CDR3 has 17 amino acids. This chain's CDR3 is CACDYWGDHSYTDKLIF. CDR3 nucleotide sequence: TGTGCCTGTGACTACTGGGGGGACCATTCGTACACCGATAAGCTCATCTTT.

This clone is judged medium-sized. A read error likely explains this, since a far larger clone differs by one base. The same CDR3 is also encoded by other DNA sequences in this sample. The chain combines TRDV1 with TRDJ2, with D possibly being TRDD3 (8 bases). The CDR3 extends over 20 amino acids. CDR1 and CDR2 (germline): TSWWSYY, QGS. Trimming removed 8 bases from V and 4 bases from J, with 32 bases in between. The CDR3 DNA is TGTGCTCTTAATCTTCCTAGTTGGTACCGGGGATACCTGCCGACAGCACAACTCTTCTTT. Its protein is CALNLPSWYRGYLPTAQLFF.

Comments on this clone: The mismatch at residue 3 between this DNA's translation and the TCRdb protein of a much larger clone likely reflects a read error; the protein shown is translated from the DNA. The chain joins TRDV1 to TRDJ1; 9 positions match TRDD3. CDR1 TSWWSYY and CDR2 QGS come from the germline V gene. This CDR3 has 20 amino acids. For the CDR3, the DNA is TGTGCTCCTGGGGGAGTTCCCAACTCGGTACTGGGGGAAGACACCGATAAACTCATCTTT. This sequence encodes CAPGGVPNSVLGEDTDKLIF.

This clone turned up a few times. A far more abundant clone sits one base away, making this likely a read error. At the DNA level, this CDR3 is encoded by other sequences in the same sample as well. The chain links TRDV1 to TRDJ1; maybe TRDD3 (6 bases). The length of the CDR3 is 16 residues. Deletions cut 3 bases from V and 0 bases from J, with 14 bases between. CDR1 and CDR2 (germline): TSWWSYY, QGS. The CDR3: CALGEWGAPYTDKLIF. CDR3 nucleotide sequence: TGTGCTCTTGGGGAGTGGGGGGCCCCATACACCGATAAACTCATCTTT.

The sample holds a few counts of this clone. This rearrangement joins TRDV2 to TRDJ1; D may correspond to TRDD2 or TRDD3 (9 bases each). This CDR3 is 25 amino acids long. V gave up 3 bases and J gave up 2 bases, with 45 bases separating them. The germline CDR1 and CDR2 sequences are GEAIGNYY and EKD. The CDR3 protein is CACDSLPTTTDTGGLTESYTDKLIF. CDR3 coding DNA: TGTGCCTGTGACTCCCTTCCTACAACGACGGATACTGGGGGACTTACTGAATCTTATACCGATAAACTCATCTTT.

There are a few counts of this clone. The protein that TCRdb holds for this DNA derives from a much larger clone and differs from the translated DNA at residue 7, which likely indicates a read error; the protein shown here is translated from the DNA. The chain carries TRDV2 and TRDJ4; D uncertain. Trimming left V 3 bases short and J 0 bases short, with 25 bases between. The CDR3 spans 18 residues. Germline V lookup: CDR1 GEAIGNYY, CDR2 EKD. CDR3 sequence reads: CACDDGFHRPQFTRPLIF. In DNA, the CDR3 is TGTGCCTGTGACGATGGCTTTCACCGACCACAATTTACCAGACCCCTGATCTTT.

This clone is medium-sized in the sample. Other DNA sequences in this specimen translate into the identical CDR3. The V gene is TRDV1, the J gene TRDJ1, with 8 bases lining up with TRDD3. Germline CDR1 and CDR2: TSWWSYY and QGS. The ends lost 5 bases at V and 3 bases at J; junction bases unmatched: 14. The CDR3 covers 17 residues. Here the CDR3 reads CALGTGGRRDTSDKLIF. The CDR3 nucleotides read TGTGCTCTTGGGACCGGGGGTAGGAGGGATACGTCCGATAAACTCATCTTT.

As to this clone: A far larger clone is only one base removed, so a read error is likely. Other DNA sequences in this sample translate to the same CDR3. The chain links TRDV1 to TRDJ1; 8 bases are a match to TRDD3. The V gene end was trimmed by 2 bases and the J gene end by 0 bases; junction bases not matched to a gene: 53. The CDR3 is 32 residues long. Germline assignment: CDR1 TSWWSYY and CDR2 QGS. The CDR3 bases are TGTGCTCTTGGGGAAGGGAGGAGCACGGATTTTGTTAAGTTTCTCTGGCCTCCCTCAATTACTGGGGGCCCAAGGTACACCGATAAACTCATCTTT. Encoded protein: CALGEGRSTDFVKFLWPPSITGGPRYTDKLIF.

The chain combines TRDV2 with TRDJ1; TRDD3 matches at 13 bases. After removal of 3 bases from V and 1 base from J, the junction contained 10 bases not matched to a gene. In germline, CDR1 is GEAIGNYY, CDR2 EKD. The CDR3 loop spans 18 amino acids. CDR3: CACDGLTGGYAVTDKLIF. CDR3 bases: TGTGCCTGTGACGGGTTAACTGGGGGATACGCGGTCACCGATAAACTCATCTTT.

Remarks on this clone: TCRdb records a much larger clone's protein for this DNA, with a difference at residue 17 that likely arises from a read error; the protein given is the translation of the DNA. The rearrangement joins TRDV1 to TRDJ1, with TRDD3 matching 11 bases. CDR3 length: 23 residues. V shed 0 bases, J shed 0 bases, and the junction held 21 bases outside the gene matches. Per germline, CDR1 TSWWSYY and CDR2 QGS. CDR3 protein: CALGELIGWGLLGDMVHTDKLIF. CDR3 sequence (DNA): TGTGCTCTTGGGGAACTAATCGGTTGGGGGTTACTGGGGGATATGGTGCACACCGATAAACTCATCTTT.

As regards this clone: This is likely an artifact of a read error, given a far larger clone one base away. V and J are TRDV1 and TRDJ1, with D tentatively TRDD2 or TRDD3 (6 bases each). Germline V gene lookup returns CDR1 TSWWSYY and CDR2 QGS. The CDR3 sequence is 25 residues long. This CDR3 is CAPGDLNQRTTFQNPVLKYTDKLIF. CDR3 sequence (DNA): TGTGCTCCTGGGGATCTAAACCAGAGGACCACCTTCCAAAACCCAGTACTGAAGTACACCGATAAACTCATCTTT.

This clone is classed as hyperexpanded. The sample has other DNA sequences that encode this CDR3 too. The chain couples TRDV1 to TRDJ1, with D perhaps matching TRDD2 (5 bases). The CDR3 is 16 amino acids. V lost 2 bases to trimming and J lost 0 bases, with 13 bases between them. The germline gives CDR1 TSWWSYY, CDR2 QGS. The CDR3 spells CALGEDLRRYTDKLIF. Written as DNA, the CDR3 is TGTGCTCTTGGGGAAGACCTACGCCGGTACACCGATAAACTCATCTTT.

The chain joins TRDV2 to TRDJ3; TRDD3 matches at 12 bases. Germline CDR1 GEAIGNYY, CDR2 EKD. The CDR3 spans 21 residues. V gave up 3 bases and J gave up 7 bases; unmatched junction bases: 18. As DNA, the CDR3 is TGTGCCTGTGACCGGGATGAGGCCACTGGGGGATACTTAAGAGACACCCGACAGATGTTTTTC. This codes for CACDRDEATGGYLRDTRQMFF.

This clone came up a few times. This is likely an artifact of a read error, given a far larger clone one base away. Other DNA sequences in the sample encode the same CDR3. CDR3 sequence: CALGELVYAVTGGPNKLIF. The CDR3 coding sequence is TGTGCTCTTGGGGAGCTGGTCTACGCCGTCACTGGGGGACCCAATAAACTCATCTTT. The V gene is TRDV1, the J gene TRDJ1; 9 bases align to TRDD3. CDR3 length equals 19 residues. Unmatched junction bases numbered 20, after V lost 3 bases and J lost 6 bases. The V gene's germline CDR1 is TSWWSYY and CDR2 QGS.

This clone was seen a handful of times. TCRdb pairs this DNA with a much larger clone's protein that differs at residue 4, likely a read error; the protein shown was translated from the DNA. This rearrangement joins TRDV2 to TRDJ1; TRDD3 aligns across 8 bases. The CDR3 consists of 19 residues. Germline lookup yields CDR1 GEAIGNYY and CDR2 EKD. The V gene end was trimmed by 5 bases and the J gene end by 0 bases; junction bases not matched to a gene: 19. The CDR3 region is CACVPGPFWGTKYTDKLIF. The CDR3, as DNA: TGTGCCTGTGTCCCTGGTCCCTTCTGGGGGACCAAATACACCGATAAACTCATCTTT.

The sample holds a few counts of this clone. A far larger clone differs by one base, so this is likely a read error. Other DNA sequences in the same sample also yield this CDR3. The rearrangement links TRDV1 to TRDJ1, with D possibly matching TRDD3 (6 bases). The CDR3 length is 16 residues. Germline CDR1 is TSWWSYY and CDR2 is QGS. CDR3 DNA: TGCGCTCTTGGGGATGTCGGGCGAGGGAAACGCTCTAAACTCATCTTT. Protein product: CALGDVGRGKRSKLIF.

A note on this clone: Only one base separates this from a far larger clonotype, so it likely reflects a read error. This specimen includes other DNA sequences encoding the same CDR3. V is TRDV1 and J is TRDJ2; a possible D gene is TRDD3 (8 bases). Germline CDR1 and CDR2: TSWWSYY and QGS. V was shortened by 8 bases and J by 8 bases, with 36 bases between the two germline ends. The CDR3 is 20 amino acids. In nucleotides, the CDR3 is TGTGCTCTTAATCTTCCTAGTTGGTACCGGGGATACTTGCCGACGGCACAACTCTTCTTT. As protein: CALNLPSWYRGYLPTAQLFF.

Note on this clone: The protein that TCRdb holds for this DNA derives from a much larger clone and differs from the translated DNA at residue 20, which likely indicates a read error; the protein shown here is translated from the DNA. V is TRDV1 and J is TRDJ1; 9 bases fit TRDD2. Germline CDR1 is TSWWSYY and CDR2 is QGS. The CDR3 covers 22 residues. V trimming: 1 base; J trimming: 13 bases; junction bases outside the gene matches: 34. CDR3 loop: CALGEPPRRPSYSDWGPSEPIF. The CDR3 nucleotides are TGTGCTCTTGGGGAACCCCCCCGTCGGCCTTCCTACTCAGACTGGGGCCCATCGGAACCCATCTTT.

A note on this clone: A far larger clone is off by one base, so a read error is likely. Other DNA sequences in this specimen translate into the identical CDR3. The chain employs TRDV2 and TRDJ3, with D possibly TRDD3 on 5 matching bases. CDR3 length: 16 amino acids. Germline V gene lookup returns CDR1 GEAIGNYY and CDR2 EKD. CDR3: CACDARLSWDTRQMFF. Here the CDR3 DNA reads TGTGCCTGTGACGCCAGACTATCCTGGGACACTCGACAGATGTTTTTC.

This clone has at least ten counts. It is likely a read error: a sequence one base away is far more abundant. Different DNA sequences within this sample yield the same CDR3. This chain links TRDV1 with TRDJ1, with TRDD2 as a possible D gene (6 bases). The CDR3 covers 20 residues. CDR1 TSWWSYY and CDR2 QGS come from the germline V gene. CDR3 bases: TGTGCCCTTGGGGAATTTCCTATAGAGGAGCTGGATCATTACACCGATAAACTCATCTTT. Protein sequence: CALGEFPIEELDHYTDKLIF.

Concerning this clone: This likely traces to a read error, being one base from a far larger clone. Other DNA sequences in this specimen translate into the identical CDR3. The V call is TRDV1, the J call TRDJ1; TRDD3 might be the D (6 bases). The CDR3 totals 16 residues. Germline assignment: CDR1 TSWWSYY and CDR2 QGS. The DNA for the CDR3 is TGTGCTCTTGGGGAATGGGGGGCCCCATACACCGATAAACTCATCTTC. It is translated as CALGEWGAPYTDKLIF.

The chain couples TRAV29/DV5 to TRDJ1; 12 bases agree with TRDD3. Germline CDR1 NSMFDY, CDR2 ISSIKDK. J lost 0 bases, V lost 0 bases, and 12 bases had no gene match. The CDR3 covers 19 residues. The CDR3 sequence is CAASATGLGDTRYTDKLIF. CDR3 coding DNA: TGTGCAGCAAGCGCGACGGGACTGGGGGATACTCGGTACACCGATAAACTCATCTTT.

In the case of this clone: TCRdb assigns this DNA the protein of a much larger clone, which departs from its translation at residue 11; this likely reflects a read error, and the protein shown comes from translating the DNA. The chain has TRDV1 and TRDJ1; 11 bases line up with TRDD3. The CDR3 spans 18 residues. Germline V gene sequence: CDR1 TSWWSYY, CDR2 QGS. With V trimmed by 5 bases and J by 0 bases, 11 bases remained unmatched. CDR3 protein: CALGPLVLGDRYTDKLIF. In nucleotides, the CDR3 is TGTGCTCTTGGGCCCTTAGTACTGGGGGATAGGTACACCGATAAACTCATCTTT.

This clone has more than one count but fewer than ten. The protein in TCRdb stems from a much larger clone and differs at residue 13 from this DNA's translation, likely a read error; here the protein is translated from the DNA. The chain links TRDV1 to TRDJ1, with 9 nucleotides matching TRDD3. V lost 3 bases, J lost 0 bases, and 29 bases stayed unmatched. Germline V lookup: CDR1 TSWWSYY, CDR2 QGS. This CDR3 has 24 amino acids. The CDR3 DNA reads TGTGCTCTTGGGGAGCCTCCCCCTCCTTCCCGATTCCACTGGGGGAATACGTACACCGATAAACTCATCTTT. Translation: CALGEPPPPSRFHWGNTYTDKLIF.

The chain links TRDV1 to TRDJ1; the D gene is possibly TRDD3 (6 bases). V lost 2 bases and J 2 bases, leaving 12 bases between the germline ends. Germline lookup yields CDR1 TSWWSYY and CDR2 QGS. This CDR3 contains 15 residues. The CDR3 is CALGEWGAPTDKLIF. CDR3 coding DNA: TGTGCTCTTGGGGAATGGGGGGCCCCTACCGATAAACTCATCTTT.